This T cell receptor (beta chain) is from a study of Graves' ophthalmopathy and Graves' hyperthyroidism. Whole-study results and caveats: Most expanded clonotypes from thyroid (those above 0.001 frequency) were also found in blood.

Establishment of the diagnosis relied upon clinical symptoms, serum thyroxine, TRAb, thyroid ultrasound and orbital computed tomography. This clonotype was found a few times. What it binds is unknown. CDR1 is DFQATT and CDR2 is SNEGSKA in the germline V gene (reference sequence). The CDR3 length is 14 residues. The J segment lost 3 bases and the V segment lost 3 bases, leaving 7 bases of the junction unmatched. Investigators amplified TCR beta CDR3 regions from RNA transcripts. In the first round, RT-PCR was carried out with HTBI primers, and a multiplex PCR formed the second round. TCRdb reanalysed the multiplex PCR reads using MiXCR and keeps one entry per CDR3 protein. The table records over a million distinct CDR3 sequences, around a third of them present only once.

This receptor was identified in an adult man with Graves' hyperthyroidism. Material for sequencing was peripheral blood or thyroid tissue (not recorded which). The V call is TRBV20-1, the J call TRBJ2-7, with 8 bases that match TRBD1. DNA of the CDR3: TGCAGTGCTAGTCCCCGGACAGGGTACTACGAGCAGTACTTC. It yields the protein CSASPRTGYYEQYF.